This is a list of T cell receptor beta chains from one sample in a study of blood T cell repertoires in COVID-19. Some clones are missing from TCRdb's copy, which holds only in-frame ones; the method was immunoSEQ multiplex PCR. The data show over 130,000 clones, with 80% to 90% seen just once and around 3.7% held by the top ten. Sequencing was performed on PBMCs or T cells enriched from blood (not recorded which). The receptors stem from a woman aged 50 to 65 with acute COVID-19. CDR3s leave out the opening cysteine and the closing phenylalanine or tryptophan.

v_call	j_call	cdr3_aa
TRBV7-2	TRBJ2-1	ASSRSGDNSYNEQF
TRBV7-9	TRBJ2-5	AGTAFQETQY
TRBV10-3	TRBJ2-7	AIRPGLAGAGEQY
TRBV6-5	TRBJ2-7	ASSYSGGKSWHEQY
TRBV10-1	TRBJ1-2	ASSGTGGRLYGYT
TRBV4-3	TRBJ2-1	ASSQEVTSHDEQF
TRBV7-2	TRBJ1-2	ASNLQGDYGYT
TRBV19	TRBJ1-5	ASSREQGRGNQPQH
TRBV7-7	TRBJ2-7	ASSPRQGGEQY
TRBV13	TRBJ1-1	ASSEYRDTEAF
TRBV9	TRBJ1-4	ASSVDYGSATNEKLF
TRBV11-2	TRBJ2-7	ASSFGTGRYEQY
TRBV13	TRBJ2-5	ASSFRSSQQETQY
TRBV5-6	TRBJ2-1	ASHVTGTGYNEQF
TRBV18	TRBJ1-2	ASSQSPGQLLNYGYT
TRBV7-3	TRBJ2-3	ASSKSGRSADTQY
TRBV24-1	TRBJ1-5	ATSDLLRTGGNQPQH
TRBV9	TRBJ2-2	ASSVGLAGNTGELF
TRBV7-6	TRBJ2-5	ASSLFVTSGIETQY
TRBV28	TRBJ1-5	ASRAGTGGGQPQH
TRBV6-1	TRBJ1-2	ASSEQGEGYGYT
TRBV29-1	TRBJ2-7	SVGGGLANEQY
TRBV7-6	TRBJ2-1	ASSLKQGGSYNEQF